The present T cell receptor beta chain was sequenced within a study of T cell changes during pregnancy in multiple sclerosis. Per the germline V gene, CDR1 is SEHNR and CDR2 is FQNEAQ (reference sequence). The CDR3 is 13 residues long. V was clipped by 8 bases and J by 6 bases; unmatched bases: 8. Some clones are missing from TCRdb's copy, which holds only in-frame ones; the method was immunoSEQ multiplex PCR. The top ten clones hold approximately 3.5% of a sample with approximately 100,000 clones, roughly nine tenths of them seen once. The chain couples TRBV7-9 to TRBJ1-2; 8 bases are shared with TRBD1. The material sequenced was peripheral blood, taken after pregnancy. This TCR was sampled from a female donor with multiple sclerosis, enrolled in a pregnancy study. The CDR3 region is CASGDRGEDGYTF. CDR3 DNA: TGTGCCAGCGGAGACAGGGGAGAGGATGGCTACACCTTC.